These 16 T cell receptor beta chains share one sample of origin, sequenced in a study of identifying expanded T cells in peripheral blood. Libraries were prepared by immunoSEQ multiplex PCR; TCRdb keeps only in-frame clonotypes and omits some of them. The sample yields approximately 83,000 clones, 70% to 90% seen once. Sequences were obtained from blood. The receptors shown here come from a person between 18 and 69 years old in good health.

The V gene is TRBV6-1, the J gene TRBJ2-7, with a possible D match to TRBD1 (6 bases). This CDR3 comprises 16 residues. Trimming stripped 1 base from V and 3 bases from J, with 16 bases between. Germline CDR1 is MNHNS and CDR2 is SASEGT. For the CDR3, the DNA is TGTGCCAGCAGTGAAGTGGTCGGGACACCCATCTACGAGCAGTACTTC. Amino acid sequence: CASSEVVGTPIYEQYF.

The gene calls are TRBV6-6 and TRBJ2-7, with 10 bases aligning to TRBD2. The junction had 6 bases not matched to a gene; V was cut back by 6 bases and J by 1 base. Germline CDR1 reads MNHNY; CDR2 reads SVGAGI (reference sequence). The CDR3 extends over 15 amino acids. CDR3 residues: CASRSYSGGSYEQYF. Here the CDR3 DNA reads TGTGCCAGCAGATCCTATAGCGGGGGGTCCTACGAGCAGTACTTC.

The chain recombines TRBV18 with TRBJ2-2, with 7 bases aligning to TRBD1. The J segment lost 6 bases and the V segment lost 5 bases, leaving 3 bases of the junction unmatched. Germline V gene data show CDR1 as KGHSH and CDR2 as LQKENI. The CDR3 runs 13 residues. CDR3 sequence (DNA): TGTGCCAGCTCATCCACAGGGGCCGGGGAGCTGTTTTTT. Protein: CASSSTGAGELFF.

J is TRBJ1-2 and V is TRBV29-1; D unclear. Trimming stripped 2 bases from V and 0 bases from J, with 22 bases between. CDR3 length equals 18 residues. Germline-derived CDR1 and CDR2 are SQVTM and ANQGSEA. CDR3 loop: CSVEWVDFGRKTNYGYTF. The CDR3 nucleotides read TGCAGCGTTGAATGGGTGGATTTCGGGAGAAAAACTAACTATGGCTACACCTTC.

For the CDR3, the DNA is TGTGCCAGCAGACTGGGACAGGGGATTTTTGGCTACACCTTC. This translates into CASRLGQGIFGYTF. The J gene is TRBJ1-2, the V gene TRBV6-5, with 10 bases identical to TRBD1. The V segment lost 6 bases and the J segment 7 bases; nucleotides outside the gene matches: 8. This CDR3 spans 14 amino acids. Per germline, CDR1 MNHEY and CDR2 SVGAGI.

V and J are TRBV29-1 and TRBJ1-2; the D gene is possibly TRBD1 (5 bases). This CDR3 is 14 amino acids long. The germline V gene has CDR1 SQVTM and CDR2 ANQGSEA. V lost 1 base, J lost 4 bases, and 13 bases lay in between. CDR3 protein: CSVEGGAAFYGYTF. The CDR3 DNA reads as TGCAGCGTTGAAGGAGGGGCAGCCTTCTATGGCTACACCTTC.

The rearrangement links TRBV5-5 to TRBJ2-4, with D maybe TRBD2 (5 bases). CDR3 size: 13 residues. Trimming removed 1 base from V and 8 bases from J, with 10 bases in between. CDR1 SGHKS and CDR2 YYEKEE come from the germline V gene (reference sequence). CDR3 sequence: CASSLLRDYIQYF. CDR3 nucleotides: TGTGCCAGCAGCTTGCTTCGGGATTACATTCAGTACTTC. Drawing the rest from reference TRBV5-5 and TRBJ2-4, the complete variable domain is DAGVTQSPTHLIKTRGQQVTLRCSPISGHKSVSWYQQVLGQGPQFIFQYYEKEERGRGNFPDRFSARQFPNYSSELNVNALLLGDSALYLCASSLLRDYIQYFGAGTRLSVL.

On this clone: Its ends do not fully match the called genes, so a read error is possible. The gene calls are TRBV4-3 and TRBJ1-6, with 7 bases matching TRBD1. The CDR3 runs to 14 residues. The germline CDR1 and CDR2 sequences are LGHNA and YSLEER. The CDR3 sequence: CASSQGQNNSPLHF. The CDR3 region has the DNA TGCGCCAGCAGCCAGGGACAGAATAACTCACCCCTCCACTTT.

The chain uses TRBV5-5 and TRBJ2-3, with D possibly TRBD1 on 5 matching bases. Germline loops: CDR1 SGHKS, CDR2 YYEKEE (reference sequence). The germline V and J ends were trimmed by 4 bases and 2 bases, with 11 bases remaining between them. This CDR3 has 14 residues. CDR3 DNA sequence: TGTGCCAGCAGCAAAGGGGATCCCACAGATACGCAGTATTTT. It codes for CASSKGDPTDTQYF.

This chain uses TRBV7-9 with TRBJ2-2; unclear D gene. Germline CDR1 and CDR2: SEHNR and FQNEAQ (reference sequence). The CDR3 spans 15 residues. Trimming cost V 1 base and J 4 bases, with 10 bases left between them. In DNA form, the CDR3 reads TGTGCCAGCAGCTTAGTTAACACCTTCACCGGGGAGCTGTTTTTT. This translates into CASSLVNTFTGELFF. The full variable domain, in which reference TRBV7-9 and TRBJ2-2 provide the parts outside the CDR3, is DTGVSQNPRHKITKRGQNVTFRCDPISEHNRLYWYRQTLGQGPEFLTYFQNEAQLEKSRLLSDRFSAERPKGSFSTLEIQRTEQGDSAMYLCASSLVNTFTGELFFGEGSRLTVL.

The CDR3 bases are TGTGCCAGCACCAGAGGACAGACACCCTCTGGGGCCAACGTCCTGACTTTC. Protein sequence: CASTRGQTPSGANVLTF. The chain carries TRBV2 and TRBJ2-6; D is perhaps TRBD1 (6 bases). The length of the CDR3 is 17 residues. The ends were cut back, 7 bases at V and 0 bases at J, with 16 bases in the middle. Germline values: CDR1 SNHLY, CDR2 FYNNEI.

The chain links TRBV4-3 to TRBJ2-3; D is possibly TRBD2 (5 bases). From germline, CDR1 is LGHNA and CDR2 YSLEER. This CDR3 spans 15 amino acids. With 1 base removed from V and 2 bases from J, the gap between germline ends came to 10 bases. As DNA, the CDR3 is TGCGCCAGCAGCCAAGGAGGGATCTTCACAGATACGCAGTATTTT. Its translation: CASSQGGIFTDTQYF.

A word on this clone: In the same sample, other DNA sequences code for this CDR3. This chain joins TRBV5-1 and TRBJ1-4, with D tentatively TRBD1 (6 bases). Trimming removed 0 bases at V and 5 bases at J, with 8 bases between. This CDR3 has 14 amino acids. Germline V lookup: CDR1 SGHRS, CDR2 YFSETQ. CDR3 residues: CASSLDRANEKLFF. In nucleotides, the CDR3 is TGCGCCAGCAGCTTGGACAGGGCGAATGAAAAACTGTTTTTT. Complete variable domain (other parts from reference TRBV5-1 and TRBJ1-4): KAGVTQTPRYLIKTRGQQVTLSCSPISGHRSVSWYQQTPGQGLQFLFEYFSETQRNKGNFPGRFSGRQFSNSRSEMNVSTLELGDSALYLCASSLDRANEKLFFGSGTQLSVL.

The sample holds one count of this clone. CDR3 coding DNA: TGTGCCAGCACCTCAAAGACAACTCAGGACAGGAGGACGTACAACAATGAAAAACTGTTTTTT. Encoded protein: CASTSKTTQDRRTYNNEKLFF. The genes are TRBV21-1 and TRBJ1-4; TRBD1 was called by the table and not checked on the DNA. TRBV21-1 corresponds to a pseudogene. This CDR3 comprises 21 residues.

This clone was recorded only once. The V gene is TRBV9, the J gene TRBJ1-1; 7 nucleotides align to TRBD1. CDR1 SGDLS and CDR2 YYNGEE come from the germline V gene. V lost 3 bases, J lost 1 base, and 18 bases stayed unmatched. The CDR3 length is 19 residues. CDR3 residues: CASSDRRGQANAPNTEAFF. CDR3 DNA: TGTGCCAGCAGCGATAGGCGTGGACAGGCTAATGCTCCGAACACTGAAGCTTTCTTT.

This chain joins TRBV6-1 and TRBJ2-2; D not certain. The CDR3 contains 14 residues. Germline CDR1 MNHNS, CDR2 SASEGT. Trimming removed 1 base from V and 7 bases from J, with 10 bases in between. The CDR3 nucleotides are TGTGCCAGCAGTGAAGTGTGGGATGTCGGGGAGCTGTTTTTT. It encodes CASSEVWDVGELFF.